One and the same sample provided the 12 T cell receptor beta chains below, sequenced in a study of blood T cell repertoires in COVID-19. Sequencing used immunoSEQ multiplex PCR; TCRdb keeps in-frame clones, though not all of them. The sample carries approximately 150,000 clones, approximately 81% recorded once. The sample comprised peripheral blood. All receptors come from a woman in her forties or fifties with COVID-19, enrolled during active disease.

This rearrangement joins TRBV7-2 to TRBJ1-1, with unresolved D. Trimming left V 0 bases short and J 3 bases short, with 14 bases between. The CDR3 is made up of 16 amino acids. CDR1 is SGHTA and CDR2 is FQGNSA in the germline V gene. In DNA form, the CDR3 reads TGTGCCAGCAGCTTAGCCGCCAGGCAAGGTTACACTGAAGCTTTCTTT. Translation: CASSLAARQGYTEAFF.

This clone was counted a single time. This chain links TRBV11-3 with TRBJ1-1, with no clear D. In germline, CDR1 is SGHNT, CDR2 YENEEA. Trimming stripped 3 bases from V and 1 base from J, with 6 bases between. The CDR3 loop spans 13 amino acids. Here the CDR3 reads CASSFSKNTEAFF. The CDR3 region has the DNA TGTGCCAGCAGCTTTTCCAAGAACACTGAAGCTTTCTTT.

The chain couples TRBV7-3 to TRBJ2-5, with 9 bases lining up with TRBD2. The CDR3 runs to 14 residues. The trim removed 5 bases at V and 1 base at J, leaving 2 bases unmatched. Germline CDR1 SGHTA, CDR2 FQGTGA. The CDR3 spells CASSPGLAQETQYF. CDR3 DNA sequence: TGTGCCAGCAGCCCGGGACTAGCCCAAGAGACCCAGTACTTC.

The genes are TRBV7-9 and TRBJ1-6; perhaps TRBD1 as D (6 bases). This CDR3 is built from 13 residues. From germline, CDR1 is SEHNR and CDR2 FQNEAQ (reference sequence). Trimming cost V 8 bases and J 10 bases, with 15 bases left between them. This CDR3 reads CASEAGVESPLHF. CDR3 sequence (DNA): TGTGCCAGCGAAGCAGGGGTCGAATCACCCCTCCACTTT.

The table lists this clone with a few counts. The gene calls are TRBV4-2 and TRBJ1-3, with D hard to call. Per the germline V gene, CDR1 is LGHNA and CDR2 is YNFKEQ. CDR3 length: 15 amino acids. With 1 base removed from V and 2 bases from J, the gap between germline ends came to 9 bases. Here the CDR3 reads CASSQVGGTGNTIYF. The DNA of the CDR3 is TGTGCCAGCAGCCAAGTTGGCGGAACTGGAAACACCATATATTTT.

This rearrangement joins TRBV3-1 (or the pseudogene TRBV3-2) to TRBJ1-3; D unclear. This CDR3 contains 15 residues. Trimming pared 4 bases from V and 2 bases from J, leaving 12 bases between. Germline V gene lookup returns CDR1 LGHDT and CDR2 YNNKEL (reference sequence). This CDR3 is CASSPTTTTGNTIYF. In nucleotides, the CDR3 is TGTGCCAGCAGCCCAACTACAACAACTGGAAACACCATATATTTT.

This rearrangement joins TRBV4-1 to TRBJ2-1, with 7 bases that match TRBD2. The CDR3 is 16 residues long. The V segment lost 2 bases and the J segment 1 base; nucleotides outside the gene matches: 5. Germline lookup yields CDR1 MGHRA and CDR2 YSYEKL. CDR3 in amino acids: CASSQQLASSYNEQFF. The CDR3 nucleotides read TGCGCCAGCAGCCAACAACTAGCGAGTTCCTACAATGAGCAGTTCTTC.

The rearrangement links TRBV7-3 to TRBJ2-3, with TRBD2 identical over 14 bases. V trimming: 6 bases; J trimming: 2 bases; junction bases outside the gene matches: 4. The CDR3 covers 16 residues. Germline V gene data show CDR1 as SGHTA and CDR2 as FQGTGA. CDR3: CASSQGLAGATDTQYF. As DNA, the CDR3 is TGTGCCAGCAGTCAGGGACTAGCGGGGGCCACAGATACGCAGTATTTT.

The chain carries TRBV4-1 and TRBJ1-3; 8 bases are a match to TRBD1. Looked up from germline, CDR1 is MGHRA and CDR2 is YSYEKL. The junction had 2 bases not matched to a gene; V was cut back by 1 base and J by 3 bases. This CDR3 has 15 residues. CDR3 in amino acids: CASSQGQGSGNTIYF. In nucleotides, the CDR3 is TGCGCCAGCAGCCAAGGACAGGGGAGTGGAAACACCATATATTTT.

This clone appeared a single time. The rearrangement uses TRBV5-1 and TRBJ1-1, with D possibly TRBD1 on 6 matching bases. There are 17 residues in the CDR3. Per germline, CDR1 SGHRS and CDR2 YFSETQ. V was trimmed by 4 bases and J by 0 bases, leaving 19 bases between them. This chain's CDR3 is CASSRGARPSMNTEAFF. For the CDR3, the DNA is TGCGCCAGCAGCCGGGGGGCCAGGCCATCCATGAACACTGAAGCTTTCTTT.

With regard to this clone: The same CDR3 can be traced to other DNA sequences in this sample. V and J are TRBV18 and TRBJ2-5, with D possibly matching TRBD1 (5 bases). Germline V lookup: CDR1 KGHSH, CDR2 LQKENI. The V end was cut by 2 bases, the J end by 2 bases, with 6 bases between. The CDR3 length is 13 residues. CDR3 sequence reads: CASSPDSQETQYF. In DNA, the CDR3 is TGTGCCAGCTCACCAGACAGTCAAGAGACCCAGTACTTC.

This clone was counted only a few times. The chain carries TRBV19 and TRBJ1-5; D is perhaps TRBD1 (6 bases). Germline V gives CDR1 LNHDA, CDR2 SQIVND (reference sequence). The CDR3 extends over 13 amino acids. V dropped 5 bases and J dropped 11 bases, with 16 bases sitting between them. The CDR3 DNA follows: TGTGCCAGTAGTGCGACAGGCGCCGAGTCCCAGCATTTT. Its protein product is CASSATGAESQHF.